This is a list of T cell receptor beta chains from one sample in a study of blood T cells in healthy people across ages. TCRdb reprocessed the 5' RACE reads via MiXCR and lists one record per CDR3 protein. The table has roughly 1,700,000 distinct CDR3 sequences, under 30% seen once. Sequencing was carried out using blood. The receptors stem from a young woman in good health. CDR3s include the opening cysteine and the closing phenylalanine or tryptophan. Fields, in order: J gene, CDR3 length, V gene, clone size, D gene, CDR3 DNA, CDR3 protein. The D gene is left open where the match is weak. Clone size appears in some rows only: once, few, many, or a class for an expanded clone.

>TRBJ2-7|14|TRBV18|-|-
TGTGCCAGCTCACCATTGGACAGTCAAGAGGCCCAGTACTTC
CASSPLDSQEAQYF
>TRBJ2-7|12|TRBV24-1|-|-
TGTGCCACCAGTGAATTTTTGGACGAGCAGTACTTC
CATSEFLDEQYF
>TRBJ2-7|15|TRBV2|-|-
TGTGCCAGCAGCGCCACAGGAGACCCCTACTACGAGCAGTACTTC
CASSATGDPYYEQYF
>TRBJ2-3|14|TRBV14|few|-
TGTGCCAGCAGCCACCGACGGCGTCTGGATACGCAGTATTTT
CASSHRRRLDTQYF
>TRBJ2-7|12|TRBV20-1|-|-
TGCAGTACTAGAGACCCCCTAAGCGAGCAGTACTTC
CSTRDPLSEQYF
>TRBJ2-7|14|TRBV28|-|-
TGTGCCAGCAGCCCCCGAGGGCTCCAGGGCGAGCAGTACTTC
CASSPRGLQGEQYF
>TRBJ2-6|17|TRBV4-3|many|-
TGCGCCAGCAGCCAAGATCCGACAGAGCGCGGGGCCAACGTCCTGACTTTC
CASSQDPTERGANVLTF
>TRBJ1-5|16|TRBV20-1|few|-
TGCAGTGCTAGCGGATTGGGGCCCCTAAGCAATCAGCCCCAGCATTTT
CSASGLGPLSNQPQHF
>TRBJ2-7|14|TRBV5-4|-|-
TGTGCCAGCTGGAACGGGGAGAGCTCCTACGAGCAGTACTTC
CASWNGESSYEQYF
>TRBJ2-7|12|TRBV14|-|-
TGTGCCAGCACCCCCGGTCGGGGAGAGCAGTACTTC
CASTPGRGEQYF
>TRBJ1-2|13|TRBV10-3|-|TRBD1
TGTGCCATCCGGGGGACAGATGTGGATGGCTACACCTTC
CAIRGTDVDGYTF
>TRBJ1-4|10|TRBV20-1|many|-
TGCAGTGCCCTGACTAATCGACTGTTTTTT
CSALTNRLFF
>TRBJ2-1|15|TRBV12-5|many|-
TGTGCTAGTGGTCGAACCGCGGGACAATCGAACGAGCAGTTCTTC
CASGRTAGQSNEQFF
>TRBJ2-5|12|TRBV12-3/TRBV12-4|-|TRBD2
TGTGCCAGCAGTCCTATAGCGGGGGAACAGTACTTC
CASSPIAGEQYF
>TRBJ2-1|12|TRBV5-1|-|-
TGCGCCAGCTGGGGGGAAGCGGAGACCCAGTTCTTC
CASWGEAETQFF
>TRBJ2-3|15|TRBV5-1|-|TRBD2
TGCGCCACCCGGATTAGCGGGGTTGGCACAGATACGCAGTATTTT
CATRISGVGTDTQYF
>TRBJ1-5|17|TRBV4-1|-|TRBD1
TGCGCCAGCAGCCAACCCAGGGGGACTCGAAGCAATCAGCCCCAGCATTTT
CASSQPRGTRSNQPQHF
>TRBJ2-4|13|TRBV3-1|few|-
TGTGCCAGCAGCGATAGCGGCCTAAACATTCAGTACTTC
CASSDSGLNIQYF
>TRBJ2-3|17|TRBV5-1|-|TRBD2
TGCGCCAGCAGCTTCATCACTAGCGGGAAAGGGACAGATACGCAGTATTTT
CASSFITSGKGTDTQYF
>TRBJ2-7|16|TRBV7-9|-|TRBD2
TGTGCCAGCAGCTTCCACCGGACTAGCGGGGTGAGGGAGCAGTACTTC
CASSFHRTSGVREQYF
>TRBJ1-3|14|TRBV30|-|-
TGTGCCTGGGCGCCCACCGGGCTTGGAAACACCATATATTTT
CAWAPTGLGNTIYF
>TRBJ2-2|14|TRBV30|once|-
TGTGCCTGGAGTCAGGGACGGAACACCGGGGAGCTGTTTTTT
CAWSQGRNTGELFF
>TRBJ2-7|15|TRBV10-3|-|-
TGTGCCATACGAACCGCGGAGTTCGATATCTACGAGCAGTACTTC
CAIRTAEFDIYEQYF
>TRBJ2-5|13|TRBV7-6|-|-
TGTGCCAGCAGCCAACGCGGCCGGCAGACCCAGTACTTC
CASSQRGRQTQYF
>TRBJ1-5|13|TRBV6-5|few|-
TGTGCCAGCAGTCCTCAAGCGGATCAGCCCCAGCATTTT
CASSPQADQPQHF
>TRBJ1-3|14|TRBV20-1|-|-
TGCAGTGCTAGAGTGGGATCCTCTGGAAACACCATATATTTT
CSARVGSSGNTIYF
>TRBJ1-5|13|TRBV20-1|-|-
TGCAGTGCGGAGACGGCTAGCAATCAGCCCCAGCATTTT
CSAETASNQPQHF
>TRBJ1-1|18|TRBV4-1|many|-
TGCGCCAGCAGCCGCATAAACACAGGGAGCAGTGGAACCACTGAAGCTTTCTTT
CASSRINTGSSGTTEAFF
>TRBJ1-2|13|TRBV7-2|-|TRBD1
TGTGCCAGCAGCCTGGACAGGCCCTATGGCTACACCTTC
CASSLDRPYGYTF
>TRBJ2-1|15|TRBV30|few|TRBD2
TGTGCCTGTAAAAGACTAGCGGGAGGCTACAATGAGCAGTTCTTC
CACKRLAGGYNEQFF
>TRBJ1-1|14|TRBV20-1|few|TRBD1
TGCAGTGCTAGCTCCGGACAGGGGAACACTGAAGCTTTCTTT
CSASSGQGNTEAFF
>TRBJ1-5|14|TRBV12-3/TRBV12-4|-|TRBD1
TGTGCCAGCAGTCTTACAGGGGACTATCAGCCCCAGCATTTT
CASSLTGDYQPQHF
>TRBJ2-7|14|TRBV5-1|-|TRBD2
TGCGCCAGCAGCCCTAGCGGCATAAACTACGAGCAGTACTTC
CASSPSGINYEQYF
>TRBJ2-1|13|TRBV2|-|-
TGTGCCAGCAGGACCCAGCTGTACAATGAGCAGTTCTTC
CASRTQLYNEQFF
>TRBJ1-2|13|TRBV29-1|many|-
TGCAGCGAGGGCAGGGTCGTAAACTATGGCTACACCTTC
CSEGRVVNYGYTF
>TRBJ2-4|16|TRBV20-1|many|TRBD2
TGCAGTGCTAGAGATCTCCTAGCGGGGAACAAAAACATTCAGTACTTC
CSARDLLAGNKNIQYF
>TRBJ2-5|12|TRBV7-2|few|TRBD2
TGTGCCAGCAGATTAGGGAGGGGGACCCAGTACTTC
CASRLGRGTQYF
>TRBJ1-3|13|TRBV6-9|-|-
TGTGCCAGCAGTTATCCAACGGGAAACACCATATATTTT
CASSYPTGNTIYF
>TRBJ1-1|14|TRBV30|once|-
TGTGCCTGGAGTATCCGGGGCATGAACACTGAAGCTTTCTTT
CAWSIRGMNTEAFF